A single TCR beta chain is shown here with its context. The data stem from a study of blood T cell repertoires in COVID-19. At the level of the study: COVID-19 samples, acute and convalescent, were from the United States, Italy and Spain. PBMCs, B-cell-depleted T cells, or T cells were the source of the cDNA or gDNA that made up the material.

How the authors handled the data: Cell counts per sample came from amplifying reference gene primers. Profiled with immunoSEQ multiplex PCR; TCRdb holds only in-frame clones, not every one. V and J calls and clone size are copied from that table; D and trimming were computed from the DNA. The sample holds some 220,000 clones, around 82% seen once. This sequence was found in a human donor in a cohort sampled during active COVID-19. The sample consisted of peripheral blood.

The CDR3, as DNA: TGTGCCAGTAGCGTCAGTCGGTATCGGGCTGAAGCTTTCTTT. Translation gives CASSVSRYRAEAFF. The chain links TRBV19 to TRBJ1-1; D not certain. This CDR3 is built from 14 residues. V dropped 6 bases and J dropped 6 bases, with 17 bases sitting between them. Germline CDR1 LNHDA, CDR2 SQIVND (reference sequence).